This T cell receptor beta chain was recovered during a study of T cells in Graves' hyperthyroidism and ophthalmopathy. Study-wide findings and caveats: Separation of ophthalmopathy from stable hyperthyroidism was achieved by a 13 V-J model.

In its sample, this clonotype was seen a few times. Its antigen is currently unknown. RNA transcripts gave rise to amplified TCR beta CDR3 regions. First-round RT-PCR with HTBI primers amplified the TCR CDR3 region. TCRdb used MiXCR to reprocess the multiplex PCR reads, holding one entry per CDR3 protein. The table has 450,000 to 650,000 distinct CDR3 sequences, roughly 15% seen once. Per germline, CDR1 SEHNR and CDR2 FQNEAQ (reference sequence). CDR3 length equals 11 residues. V lost 3 bases to trimming and J lost 7 bases, with 6 bases between them. The clonotype originates from a woman in her late teens or twenties with Graves' ophthalmopathy. The sequenced sample consisted of blood. This sequence joins TRBV7-9 and TRBJ1-2; D is undetermined. Here the CDR3 reads CASSFRVGYTF. Here the CDR3 DNA reads TGTGCCAGCAGCTTTCGTGTTGGCTACACCTTC.